Here is one T cell receptor (beta chain) with its context. Per the germline V gene, CDR1 is SGHTA and CDR2 is FQGNSA. V dropped 2 bases and J dropped 7 bases, with 18 bases sitting between them. The CDR3 is 16 residues long. The sample originates from a study of cytotoxic CD8 clonotypes in ibrutinib-treated CLL. Turning to the study itself: Response was recorded as partial in approximately 25 patients and complete in 2; at median approximately 63 months, approximately 14 remained remitted and some 12 had progressed.

Sequencing used immunoSEQ multiplex PCR; TCRdb keeps in-frame clones, though not all of them. The sample records 150,000 or so clones, 70% to 90% being singletons. This sample comprised PBMCs, obtained after 24 months of ibrutinib treatment. The rearrangement joins TRBV7-2 to TRBJ2-1; D is ambiguous. The TCR comes from a human donor with chronic lymphocytic leukemia. CDR3 nucleotides: TGTGCCAGCAGCTTAAGGGCCCCCGACTTCGGAAATGAGCAGTTCTTC. Its protein product is CASSLRAPDFGNEQFF.